The clone carrying this T cell receptor beta chain was recorded once. With 3 bases removed from V and 2 bases from J, the gap between germline ends came to 17 bases. The CDR3 is 16 residues long. CDR1 and CDR2 (germline): SGDLS, YYNGEE. As processed by the authors: Reference gene primer amplification in the assay estimated nucleated cell counts. Profiling relied on immunoSEQ multiplex PCR, and the TCRdb table lists in-frame clones only, not all of them. V, J and clone size are those of that table, while D and trimming were read from the DNA. The sample carries approximately 160,000 clones, approximately 87% recorded once. This record comes from a study of blood T cell repertoires in COVID-19.

The receptor comes from a woman in her forties or fifties who had recovered from COVID-19. Material: PBMCs or T cells enriched from blood (not recorded which). This chain joins TRBV9 and TRBJ1-2; the D gene is possibly TRBD1 (5 bases). CDR3 bases: TGTGCCAGCAGCGCCGCCCAGACAGTTACAAACTATGGCTACACCTTC. The encoded protein is CASSAAQTVTNYGYTF.